Below are 22 T cell receptor delta chains sequenced from a single sample in a study of γδ T cells in repeated Plasmodium falciparum infection. Vgamma9/Vdelta2+ and Vdelta2-negative gammadelta T cells were flow-sorted from PBMC for bulk sequencing. TCRdb ran CATT on the multiplex PCR reads. Altogether 50,000 to 55,000 delta-chain clones are present, 1.9% being singletons, with the ten largest covering around 22%. The specimen was gamma-delta T cells from blood. The receptors were gathered from a pool of human donors (malaria-infected and uninfected, not separated).

Many counts were recorded for this clone. The V call is TRDV2, the J call TRDJ1, with TRDD3 matching 11 bases. Here the J gene came from matching the DNA to germline, since TCRdb omits it. Germline CDR1 and CDR2: GEAIGNYY and EKD. This CDR3 contains 20 residues. The junction had 26 bases not matched to a gene; V was cut back by 3 bases and J by 9 bases. CDR3 coding DNA: TGTGCCTGTGACCCCCTTGCCCAACTGGGGGATATGACCCCCGACCATCAACTCATCTTT. Translating it yields CACDPLAQLGDMTPDHQLIF.

The sample holds many counts of this clone. A far larger clone is a single base away, which makes a read error likely. The sample holds other DNA sequences that translate to the same CDR3. The chain employs TRDV2 and TRDJ3, with 7 nucleotides matching TRDD3. TCRdb carries no J gene annotation; the J gene was assigned here by matching the DNA with germline. The CDR3 has 21 residues. Looked up from germline, CDR1 is GEAIGNYY and CDR2 is EKD. The CDR3 bases are TGTGCCTGTGACACGGTACTGGGGTCACCTCCTAGCTCCTGGGACACCCGGCAGATGTTTTTC. It is translated as CACDTVLGSPPSSWDTRQMFF.

This clone has more than one count but fewer than ten. The TCRdb protein, from a much larger clone, departs from this DNA's translation at residue 15, likely by read error; the protein shown derives from the DNA. The V gene is TRDV3, but the J gene lacks a call; the tabulated D call, TRDD3, remains unverified against the DNA. The CDR3 is 17 residues long. Germline values: CDR1 TVYSNPD, CDR2 GDNSRS (reference sequence). In DNA, the CDR3 is TGTGCCCTTGATCTCCGGGGGATACCTCTTCGCACCGATAAATTCATCTTT. This codes for CALDLRGIPLRTDKFIF.

This clone was recorded a few times. Translating this DNA gives a protein that differs at residue 18 from the TCRdb one, which belongs to a much larger clone; a read error is likely, and the protein shown is this translation. This sequence joins TRDV1 and TRDJ1, with 9 nucleotides matching TRDD2. No J gene is reported in TCRdb; it was inferred here by comparing the DNA with germline. Trimming took 1 base from V and 3 from J; bases not matched to a gene: 27. Germline assignment: CDR1 TSWWSYY and CDR2 QGS. This CDR3 spans 23 amino acids. The CDR3: CALGEPPYAFLRWGGDHADKLIF. The DNA for the CDR3 is TGTGCTCTTGGGGAACCACCCTACGCCTTCCTACGCTGGGGGGGTGACCACGCCGATAAACTCATCTTT.

This clone has more than one count but fewer than ten. It differs at one base from a far larger clone, so likely a read error. Other DNA sequences in the same sample also yield this CDR3. The chain employs TRDV1 and TRDJ1; TRDD3 matches 8 bases. The J gene is not listed in TCRdb, so it was assigned here from a DNA match to germline. This CDR3 has 18 amino acids. Per germline, CDR1 TSWWSYY and CDR2 QGS. The CDR3 bases are TGTGCTCTCGGGGAACGTGGAGCGGGGATACTGGGTACCGATAAACTCATCTTT. It specifies CALGERGAGILGTDKLIF.

This clone appeared many times. A far bigger clonotype differs at one base, so this is likely a read error. The same CDR3 is also encoded by other DNA sequences in this sample. The gene calls are TRDV2 and TRDJ1; TRDD3 matches at 10 bases. Here the J gene came from matching the DNA to germline, since TCRdb omits it. There are 19 residues in the CDR3. Per the germline V gene, CDR1 is GEAIGNYY and CDR2 is EKD. The CDR3 DNA reads TGTGCCTGTGACTCAATGCCCGGTACTGGGGGATCCAACACCGACAAACTCATCTTT. Translated, it gives CACDSMPGTGGSNTDKLIF.

Comments on this clone: TCRdb records a much larger clone's protein for this DNA, with a difference at residue 9 that likely arises from a read error; the protein given is the translation of the DNA. The gene calls are TRDV3 and TRDJ1; 13 bases fit TRDD3. TCRdb offers no J gene call, so here the DNA was matched to germline to obtain one. Trimming at V came to 2 bases and at J to 0 bases, leaving 24 bases not matched to a gene. This CDR3 is built from 22 residues. Germline CDR1 is TVYSNPD and CDR2 is GDNSRS (reference sequence). DNA for the CDR3: TGTGCCTTTTCTTCCTACGGCACCTCACTGGGGGATACGGTACCTCACACCGATAAACTCATCTTT. Translating it yields CAFSSYGTSLGDTVPHTDKLIF.

Details on this clone: TCRdb lists the protein of a much larger clone for this DNA, which differs at residue 5, so this is likely a read error; the protein given here is translated from the DNA itself. V and J are TRDV1 and TRDJ1; TRDD3 matches at 11 bases. The germline CDR1 and CDR2 sequences are TSWWSYY and QGS. The CDR3 is 20 residues long. The CDR3 sequence: CALGKLPPIQLTGGYDKLIF. DNA of the CDR3: TGTGCTCTTGGGAAACTACCTCCTATCCAACTTACTGGGGGATACGATAAACTCATCTTT.

This clone was seen a handful of times. One base separates it from a far larger clone, so it is likely a read error. The same CDR3 is also encoded by other DNA sequences in this sample. This chain joins TRDV1 and TRDJ1, with 7 bases fitting TRDD3. TCRdb supplies no J gene; here it was assigned by aligning the nucleotide sequence to germline. This CDR3 contains 22 residues. Germline V gives CDR1 TSWWSYY, CDR2 QGS. J was trimmed by 0 bases and V by 2 bases; bases with no gene match: 24. CDR3 protein: CALGENQFKYWGTPLYTDKLIF. CDR3 DNA: TGTGCTCTTGGGGAAAACCAATTCAAGTATTGGGGGACACCTCTGTACACCGATAAACTCATCTTT.

The table lists this clone with a few counts. The TCRdb protein comes from a much larger clone and disagrees with this DNA's translation at residue 20, likely due to a read error; the protein given here is derived from the DNA. The J gene is TRDJ1, the V gene TRDV1, with 9 bases lining up with TRDD3. In the absence of a J gene in TCRdb, the DNA was matched to germline to assign it here. There are 23 residues in the CDR3. Germline CDR1 reads TSWWSYY; CDR2 reads QGS. CDR3 residues: CALGELSFPTVRLLGENTDELIF. CDR3 nucleotide sequence: TGTGCTCTTGGGGAACTAAGCTTCCCTACGGTACGTCTACTGGGGGAAAACACCGATGAACTCATCTTT.

This clone occurred many times. The protein held in TCRdb is that of a much larger clone and does not match this DNA's translation at residue 11, likely because of a read error; the protein shown is translated from the DNA. The gene calls are TRDV1 and TRDJ2; D might be TRDD3 (8 bases). V lost 4 bases and J lost 0, with 33 bases in between. The CDR3 is 23 residues long. CDR1 is TSWWSYY and CDR2 is QGS in the germline V gene. DNA of the CDR3: TGTGCTCTTGGGGCGATGGCCTTCCTCCATCTCACTGGGGGTCCCGCTTTGACAGCACAACTCTTCTTT. This sequence encodes CALGAMAFLHLTGGPALTAQLFF.

This clone was observed a few times. TCRdb assigns this DNA the protein of a much larger clone, which departs from its translation at residue 19; this likely reflects a read error, and the protein shown comes from translating the DNA. The rearrangement uses TRDV1 and TRDJ1; D may correspond to TRDD2 or TRDD3 (7 bases each). Here the J gene came from matching the DNA to germline, since TCRdb omits it. The germline gives CDR1 TSWWSYY, CDR2 QGS. This CDR3 spans 23 amino acids. Trimming shortened V by 3 bases and J by 6 bases, and 41 bases separated the two germline ends. The CDR3 spells CALGDTLQFSYVRGIVTYNKLIF. The CDR3 DNA sequence: TGTGCTCTTGGGGACACCTTACAGTTTTCCTACGTCCGGGGGATCGTAACTTACAATAAACTCATCTTT.

The chain has TRDV1 and TRDJ1; 11 bases map to TRDD3. The J gene was not available in TCRdb and was assigned here by matching the DNA to germline segments. CDR1 TSWWSYY and CDR2 QGS come from the germline V gene. J was trimmed by 1 base and V by 3 bases; bases with no gene match: 34. The CDR3 totals 26 residues. The CDR3 DNA sequence: TGTGCTCTTGGGGACAGCCTTCGTGGCCTTCCCCTATACTCCGTACTGGGGGATATTAGCACCGATAAACTCATCTTT. Translating it yields CALGDSLRGLPLYSVLGDISTDKLIF.

This clone was detected only a few times. Other DNA sequences of this sample code for an identical CDR3. TRDV1 is the V gene, and the J gene was not called; the table assigns TRDD3, which was not confirmed against the DNA. CDR1 is TSWWSYY and CDR2 is QGS in the germline V gene. The CDR3 runs 23 residues. CDR3 protein: CALGVDVFLPGGYAGIGTDKLIF. The CDR3 DNA reads as TGTGCTCTTGGGGTTGACGTCTTCCTACCGGGGGGATATGCGGGCATCGGCACCGATAAGCTCATCTTT.

This clone occurred many times. The genes are TRDV1 and TRDJ2, with D perhaps given as TRDD2 or TRDD3 (5 bases each). Matching the DNA to germline supplied the J gene, which TCRdb does not give. This CDR3 spans 29 amino acids. Germline-derived CDR1 and CDR2 are TSWWSYY and QGS. The V end lost 3 bases, the J end lost 0 bases, and 50 bases lay between the germline ends. The CDR3 loop reads CALGDPLPPPSLLNSLRDRRSTLTAQLFF. DNA for the CDR3: TGTGCTCTTGGGGACCCTTTACCCCCTCCTTCTCTCCTTAATTCACTACGGGATCGACGCTCTACTTTGACAGCACAACTCTTCTTT.

This clone was seen a handful of times. The TCRdb record carries a much larger clone's protein, which differs from this DNA's translation at residue 15; a read error is the likely cause, and the protein listed here is the DNA translation. The V call is TRDV1, the J call TRDJ1, with D perhaps matching TRDD3 (6 bases). The J gene, not given by TCRdb, was assigned here from a germline match of the nucleotide sequence. The CDR3 runs to 21 residues. V was shortened by 1 base and J by 1 base, with 28 bases between the two germline ends. From germline, CDR1 is TSWWSYY and CDR2 QGS. The chain's CDR3 is CALGEPRLATFGYFCTDKLIF. The CDR3 nucleotides are TGTGCTCTTGGGGAACCCCGCTTGGCTACGTTTGGATACTTCTGCACCGATAAACTCATCTTT.

This clone showed up many times. TCRdb's protein, taken from a much larger clone, differs from this DNA's translation at residue 10, likely owing to a read error; the protein displayed comes from the DNA. The chain employs TRDV2 and TRDJ1; 11 nucleotides align to TRDD3. In the absence of a J gene in TCRdb, the DNA was matched to germline to assign it here. The V gene end was trimmed by 3 bases and the J gene end by 2 bases; junction bases not matched to a gene: 13. The CDR3 contains 18 residues. CDR1 is GEAIGNYY, CDR2 EKD, per germline. The CDR3 nucleotides are TGTGCCTGTGACCCGGTACTGGGGGATAAAAGAGAGACCGATAAACTCATCTTT. Its translation: CACDPVLGDKRETDKLIF.

With respect to this clone: A read error likely explains why the TCRdb protein, taken from a much larger clone, differs from this DNA's translation at residue 10; the protein shown is translated from the DNA. The chain carries TRAV38-2/DV8 and TRDJ1; 9 nucleotides match TRDD3. TCRdb leaves out the J gene; it was filled in here by matching the DNA to germline. In germline, CDR1 is TSESDYY, CDR2 QEAYKQQN. Losses at the gene ends were 0 bases for V and 0 bases for J; bases not matched to a gene: 15. The CDR3 has 20 amino acids. In DNA form, the CDR3 reads TGTGCTTATAGGAGCGCATTCCTATCACACTGGGGGACGTACACCGATAAACTCATCTTT. Its translation: CAYRSAFLSHWGTYTDKLIF.

As to this clone: For this DNA, TCRdb reports the protein of a much larger clone, which diverges at residue 18, most likely from a read error; the protein presented here is translated directly from the DNA. The V and J genes are TRDV2 and TRDJ1; tentatively, D is TRDD3 (7 bases). TCRdb is silent on the J gene; assignment here came from matching the DNA to germline. CDR1 is GEAIGNYY, CDR2 EKD, per germline. The CDR3 has 23 amino acids. Trimming cost V 0 bases and J 3 bases, with 37 bases left between them. CDR3 region: CACDTIDSSWKTGDVTAADKLIF. DNA of the CDR3: TGTGCCTGTGACACCATTGACTCTTCCTGGAAGACTGGGGATGTTACGGCGGCCGATAAACTCATCTTT.

This clone appeared a few times. This is likely an artifact of a read error, given a far larger clone one base away. The same CDR3 also results from other DNA sequences found in this sample. The V gene is TRDV1, the J gene TRDJ1; 10 bases fit TRDD3. Assignment of the J gene here rests on matching the DNA to germline, because TCRdb gives none. Germline V CDR1 and CDR2: TSWWSYY, QGS. The CDR3 covers 20 residues. The CDR3 nucleotides are TGTGCTCTAGGGGAGGTCCTCCTACAACTGGGGGATTGGAACACCGATAAACTCATCTTT. This sequence encodes CALGEVLLQLGDWNTDKLIF.

This clone was observed many times. The mismatch at residue 10 between this DNA's translation and the TCRdb protein of a much larger clone likely reflects a read error; the protein shown is translated from the DNA. The rearrangement joins TRDV2 to TRDJ1, with 8 nucleotides matching TRDD3. Because TCRdb records no J gene, it was assigned here through a match of the DNA to germline. V shed 0 bases and J 0 bases; nucleotides not matched to a gene: 14. The CDR3 runs to 19 residues. Germline assignment: CDR1 GEAIGNYY and CDR2 EKD. CDR3 loop: CACDTVGGICRHHTDKLIF. The CDR3 DNA sequence: TGTGCCTGTGACACCGTAGGGGGGATATGCCGGCACCACACCGATAAACTCATCTTT.

Concerning this clone itself: TCRdb's listed protein matches a much larger clone and diverges from this DNA's translation at residue 23, likely through a read error; the protein shown comes from the DNA. Called V gene: TRDV1; the J gene was not called; the table's D gene call, TRDD3, was not cross checked with the DNA. Germline V gives CDR1 TSWWSYY, CDR2 QGS. This CDR3 region has 24 residues. Written as DNA, the CDR3 is TGTGCTCTTGGGGAACTGGGTAGGGCGCCCTCTCCTTACTGGGGGATACCCCGCACCGATAAACTCACCTTT. Residues: CALGELGRAPSPYWGIPRTDKLTF.